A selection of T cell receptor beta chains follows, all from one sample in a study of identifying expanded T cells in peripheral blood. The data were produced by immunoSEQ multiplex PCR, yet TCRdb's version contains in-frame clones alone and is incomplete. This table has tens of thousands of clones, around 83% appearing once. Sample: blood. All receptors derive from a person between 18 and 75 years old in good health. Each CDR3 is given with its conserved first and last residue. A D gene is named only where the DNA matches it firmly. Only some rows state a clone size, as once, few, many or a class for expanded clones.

DNA: TGCGCCAGCAGCCTCTCCTGGCGGGGGGTTTGGAATGAGCAGTTCTTC
CDR3: CASSLSWRGVWNEQFF
size: -
D: TRBD2
J: TRBJ2-1
V: TRBV5-1

DNA: TGTGCCAGCAGTGAAGGAGCGTCAGGTGAGCAGTTCTTC
CDR3: CASSEGASGEQFF
size: once
D: -
J: TRBJ2-1
V: TRBV2

DNA: TGCAGCGTTGGGGGGCTTCTTCTGGGCGAGCAGTACTTC
CDR3: CSVGGLLLGEQYF
size: once
D: -
J: TRBJ2-7
V: TRBV29-1

DNA: TGTGCCAGTAGTACCCGACGAGGACGGAACCAAGAGACCCAGTACTTC
CDR3: CASSTRRGRNQETQYF
size: -
D: -
J: TRBJ2-5
V: TRBV19

DNA: TGTGCCAGCAGCGTGTGGGACAGGGCAGCGAACACTGAAGCTTTCTTT
CDR3: CASSVWDRAANTEAFF
size: -
D: TRBD1
J: TRBJ1-1
V: TRBV9

DNA: TGTGCCAGCAGACACTTGGATGGCGACTATGGCTACACCTTC
CDR3: CASRHLDGDYGYTF
size: once
D: -
J: TRBJ1-2
V: TRBV6-6

DNA: TGTGCCAGCAGCTCCAGATCCAGACAGGGGTACGGTCAGCCCCAGCATTTT
CDR3: CASSSRSRQGYGQPQHF
size: -
D: TRBD1
J: TRBJ1-5
V: TRBV7-4

DNA: TGCGCCAGCAGCCAAGAAGCAAGAGGGAGGGATGGCTACACCTTC
CDR3: CASSQEARGRDGYTF
size: few
D: -
J: TRBJ1-2
V: TRBV4-3

DNA: TGTGCCAGCAGCCCTACCCCGCAATACGGACAGGGCGGGATAGCCAAAAACATTCAGTACTTC
CDR3: CASSPTPQYGQGGIAKNIQYF
size: -
D: TRBD1
J: TRBJ2-4
V: TRBV27

DNA: TGTGCCAGCAGCTTAAAAAGCGGGGGGGGCTACAATGAGCAGTTCTTC
CDR3: CASSLKSGGGYNEQFF
size: -
D: TRBD2
J: TRBJ2-1
V: TRBV7-2

DNA: TGTGCCAGCAGCCGTTTACAGAACAGGGGGAACACCATATATTTT
CDR3: CASSRLQNRGNTIYF
size: -
D: TRBD1
J: TRBJ1-3
V: TRBV7-2

DNA: TGTGCCAGCTCACGTAGGGGACGGACCTCCTACGAGCAGTACTTC
CDR3: CASSRRGRTSYEQYF
size: -
D: -
J: TRBJ2-7
V: TRBV18

DNA: TGTGCCAGCAGCTTACAAGGGACAGCGATGAACACTGAAGCTTTCTTT
CDR3: CASSLQGTAMNTEAFF
size: -
D: TRBD1
J: TRBJ1-1
V: TRBV7-9

DNA: TGCGCCAGCAGCTTGGTTGTTGTGTCGGAGACCCAGTACTTC
CDR3: CASSLVVVSETQYF
size: -
D: -
J: TRBJ2-5
V: TRBV5-1

DNA: TGTGCCTGGAGTGATTCCACGGGGGGCTACACCTTC
CDR3: CAWSDSTGGYTF
size: -
D: -
J: TRBJ1-2
V: TRBV30

DNA: TGTGCCAGCAGTGACGGGGGGGTCCCGAACTCTGGAAACACCATATATTTT
CDR3: CASSDGGVPNSGNTIYF
size: -
D: -
J: TRBJ1-3
V: TRBV6-4

DNA: TGTGCCAGCAGACGTAGCGGTGTGGCTTACAATGAGCAGTTCTTC
CDR3: CASRRSGVAYNEQFF
size: once
D: -
J: TRBJ2-1
V: TRBV11-3

DNA: TGTGCCAGCTCACCACAGGGGGCGGAAGAAAAACTGTTTTTT
CDR3: CASSPQGAEEKLFF
size: -
D: TRBD1
J: TRBJ1-4
V: TRBV18

DNA: TGTGCCAGCAGCTTAGGGGCTGCACGGGCCCAGCATTTT
CDR3: CASSLGAARAQHF
size: -
D: -
J: TRBJ1-5
V: TRBV11-2

DNA: TGCAGTGCTACCCCCGGGACAGGAGTATACTTC
CDR3: CSATPGTGVYF
size: -
D: TRBD1
J: TRBJ2-7
V: TRBV20-1

DNA: TGTGCCAGCAGCTTAGATAGGTTTGAAGCTTTCTTT
CDR3: CASSLDRFEAFF
size: -
D: -
J: TRBJ1-1
V: TRBV7-2

DNA: TGCGCCAGCAGCCAAGATGATACGACCGGGGAGCTGTTTTTT
CDR3: CASSQDDTTGELFF
size: once
D: -
J: TRBJ2-2
V: TRBV4-3

DNA: TGTGCCAGTAGTACCCCGGGACTAGCGGGGGGGTTCACAGATACGCAGTATTTT
CDR3: CASSTPGLAGGFTDTQYF
size: -
D: TRBD2
J: TRBJ2-3
V: TRBV19

DNA: TGTGCCAGTAGGAGGGAGTCGAATTACAATGAGCAGTTCTTC
CDR3: CASRRESNYNEQFF
size: -
D: -
J: TRBJ2-1
V: TRBV19

DNA: TGTGCCAGCAGTTACTCGGCGCAGGGTAGTCACGAGCAGTACTTC
CDR3: CASSYSAQGSHEQYF
size: -
D: -
J: TRBJ2-7
V: TRBV10-3

DNA: TGTGCCAGCAATATTCAGAATGTGGGCAATCAGCCCCAGCATTTT
CDR3: CASNIQNVGNQPQHF
size: -
D: -
J: TRBJ1-5
V: TRBV6-6

DNA: TGTGCCAGCAGCGATACCGGGACTAGCGGGAGGGGCACAGATACGCAGTATTTT
CDR3: CASSDTGTSGRGTDTQYF
size: -
D: TRBD2
J: TRBJ2-3
V: TRBV9

DNA: TGTGCCAGCAGCACCGGGACAGGGAATTCACCCCTCCACTTT
CDR3: CASSTGTGNSPLHF
size: few
D: TRBD1
J: TRBJ1-6
V: TRBV2

DNA: TGCGCCAGCAGCCAAGAGGGCAGCAGGACTGGAAACACCATATATTTT
CDR3: CASSQEGSRTGNTIYF
size: -
D: -
J: TRBJ1-3
V: TRBV4-1

DNA: TGTGCCAGCAGCCTTCGGGCGGGGGGGATCCAAGAGACCCAGTACTTC
CDR3: CASSLRAGGIQETQYF
size: -
D: TRBD2
J: TRBJ2-5
V: TRBV11-2

DNA: TGTGCCAGCAGCCCAGCGGGGACTAGCGGGAGAGGAGAGCAGTACTTC
CDR3: CASSPAGTSGRGEQYF
size: -
D: TRBD2
J: TRBJ2-7
V: TRBV7-2

DNA: TGTGCCAGCGGTATGGGGAGCACTGAAGCTTTCTTT
CDR3: CASGMGSTEAFF
size: -
D: -
J: TRBJ1-1
V: TRBV27

DNA: TGTGCCAGCAGCAAAGGTCAAACGGCATCCCGCCCCCCGCGACAAAAAAACACCGGGGAGCTGTTTTTT
CDR3: CASSKGQTASRPPRQKNTGELFF
size: -
D: -
J: TRBJ2-2
V: TRBV21-1

DNA: TGTGCCAGCAGTGGACAGGGTTTAAGCAATCAGCCCCAGCATTTT
CDR3: CASSGQGLSNQPQHF
size: few
D: TRBD1
J: TRBJ1-5
V: TRBV2

DNA: TGTGCCAGCAGTCGCGGGGGAGGGGGTTACAATGAGCAGTTCTTC
CDR3: CASSRGGGGYNEQFF
size: -
D: -
J: TRBJ2-1
V: TRBV11-3